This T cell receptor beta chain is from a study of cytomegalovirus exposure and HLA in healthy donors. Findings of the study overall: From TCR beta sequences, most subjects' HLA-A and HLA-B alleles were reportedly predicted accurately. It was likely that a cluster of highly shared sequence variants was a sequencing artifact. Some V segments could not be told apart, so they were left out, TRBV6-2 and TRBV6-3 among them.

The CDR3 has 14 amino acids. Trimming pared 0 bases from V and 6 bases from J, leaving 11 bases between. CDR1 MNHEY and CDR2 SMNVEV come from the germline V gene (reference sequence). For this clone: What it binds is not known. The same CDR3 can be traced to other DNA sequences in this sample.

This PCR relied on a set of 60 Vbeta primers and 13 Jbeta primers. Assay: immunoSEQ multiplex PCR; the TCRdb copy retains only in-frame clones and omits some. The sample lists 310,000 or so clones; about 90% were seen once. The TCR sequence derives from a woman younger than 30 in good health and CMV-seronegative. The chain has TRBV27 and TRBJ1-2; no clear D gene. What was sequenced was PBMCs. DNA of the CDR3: TGTGCCAGCAGTTTATCCCCCCAGGTGAATGGCTACACCTTC. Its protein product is CASSLSPQVNGYTF.